The TCR beta chain described here comes from a study of T cells of healthy individuals. This clonotype showed up many times. Via MiXCR, TCRdb re-called the 5' RACE reads, giving one row per CDR3 protein. The profile shows 50,000 to 55,000 distinct CDR3 sequences, approximately 14% of them singletons. With 0 bases clipped from V and 3 bases from J, the junction kept 6 bases outside the gene matches. This CDR3 is 18 amino acids long. The germline gives CDR1 WNHNN, CDR2 SYGVQD (reference sequence). The V and J genes are TRBV10-1 and TRBJ2-3; 13 bases align to TRBD2. This TCR was sampled from a human donor in good health. The CDR3 bases are TGCGCCAGCAGTGAGTCCGGACTAGCGGGAGCTATTACAGATACGCAGTATTTT. Translated: CASSESGLAGAITDTQYF.